A single TCR beta chain is shown here with its context. The protocol was immunoSEQ multiplex PCR, while the TCRdb copy is restricted to in-frame clones and leaves out a portion. The table includes approximately 210,000 clones, 80% to 90% detected once. This sample was included in a study of blood T cell repertoires in COVID-19. Study-level information: From the United States, Italy and Spain came samples of acute and convalescent COVID-19. T cells, B-cell-depleted T cells, or PBMCs supplied cDNA or gDNA.

Sequencing was carried out using PBMCs or T cells enriched from blood (not recorded which). This TCR was sampled from a man aged 25-40 years in a cohort exposed to, infected with or recovered from COVID-19 (not recorded which).

The CDR3 loop is CASRIDRGTSPLHF. The CDR3 DNA sequence: TGCGCCAGCAGGATCGACAGGGGAACTTCACCCCTCCACTTT. The chain is built from TRBV5-1 and TRBJ1-6, with 8 bases aligning to TRBD1. In germline, CDR1 is SGHRS, CDR2 YFSETQ. This CDR3 has 14 amino acids. The V segment lost 5 bases and the J segment 9 bases; nucleotides outside the gene matches: 7.